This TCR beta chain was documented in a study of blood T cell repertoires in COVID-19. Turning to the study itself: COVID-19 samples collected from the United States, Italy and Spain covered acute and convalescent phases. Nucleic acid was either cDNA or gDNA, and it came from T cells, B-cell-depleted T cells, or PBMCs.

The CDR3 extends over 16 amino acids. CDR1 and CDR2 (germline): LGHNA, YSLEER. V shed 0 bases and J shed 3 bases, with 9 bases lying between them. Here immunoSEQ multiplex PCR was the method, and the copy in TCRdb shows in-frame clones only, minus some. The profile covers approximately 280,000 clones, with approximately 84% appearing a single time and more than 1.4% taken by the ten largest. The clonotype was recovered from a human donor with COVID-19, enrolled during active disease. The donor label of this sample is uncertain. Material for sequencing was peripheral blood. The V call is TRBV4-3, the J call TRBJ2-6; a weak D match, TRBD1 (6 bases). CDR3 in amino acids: CASSQERGYGANVLTF. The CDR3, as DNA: TGCGCCAGCAGCCAAGAGAGGGGGTATGGGGCCAACGTCCTGACTTTC.